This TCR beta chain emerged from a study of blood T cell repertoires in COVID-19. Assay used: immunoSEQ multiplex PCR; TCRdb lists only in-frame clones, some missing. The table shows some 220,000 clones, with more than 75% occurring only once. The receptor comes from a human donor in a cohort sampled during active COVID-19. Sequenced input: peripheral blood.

CDR3 loop: CASSTDRTSGYTF. In DNA form, the CDR3 reads TGTGCCAGCAGTACGGACAGAACCAGTGGCTACACCTTC. This chain links TRBV12-3 or TRBV12-4 with TRBJ1-2; D is possibly TRBD1 (6 bases). V was clipped by 5 bases and J by 7 bases, with 14 bases between them. There are 13 residues in the CDR3.